This T cell receptor (beta chain) was identified in a study of cytomegalovirus exposure and HLA in healthy donors. Study-level points and caveats: A later analysis by the authors found several of the most significant clusters apparently linked to common viral pathogens. Many donors carried some public TCRs, although rarity characterized most TCR sequences.

V lost 7 bases, J lost 3 bases, and 6 bases stayed unmatched. Germline assignment: CDR1 SQVTM and CDR2 ANQGSEA. This CDR3 is 13 amino acids long. At the time of sampling, donors were nominally healthy, though unrecorded immune exposures were likely. The PCR ran on 60 Vbeta and 13 Jbeta primers. The repertoire was sequenced with immunoSEQ multiplex PCR; TCRdb's copy has only in-frame clones and lacks some. The profile shows 76,000 or so clones, approximately 81% of them singletons. Concerning this clone itself: Its specificity is unknown.

The clonotype originates from a woman aged 40 to 50 in good health and CMV-seropositive. The sequenced sample was PBMCs. The V and J genes are TRBV29-1 and TRBJ2-7; 10 bases fit TRBD1. The CDR3 region is CSAVGTGDYEQYF. The CDR3 coding sequence is TGCAGCGCCGTGGGGACAGGGGACTACGAGCAGTACTTC.